This passage covers 3 T cell receptor beta chains from one sample sequenced in a study of T-cell memory formation after mild COVID-19. Using its own MiXCR run on the 5' RACE reads, TCRdb lists one record per CDR3 protein. The repertoire holds just under 350,000 distinct CDR3 sequences, with over 10% as singletons. Source material: PBMCs or a T cell subset sorted from them (not recorded which). Every receptor here comes from a man aged 18 to 30 who had mild COVID-19 (a few samples of this study predate the infection). Cell type and time point are not known.

The gene calls are TRBV4-3 and TRBJ2-1; D is perhaps TRBD2 (5 bases). There are 17 residues in the CDR3. V was cut by 0 bases and J by 5 bases, with 17 bases left in between. The V gene's germline CDR1 is LGHNA and CDR2 YSLEER. CDR3 nucleotides: TGCGCCAGCAGCCAAGATATGGCCCCGGGGTGGGACAATGAGCAGTTCTTC. Encoded protein: CASSQDMAPGWDNEQFF.

This clonotype was counted ten times or more. The J gene is TRBJ1-5, the V gene TRBV28, with no clear D. V gave up 1 base and J gave up 0 bases, with 13 bases separating them. Germline values: CDR1 MDHEN, CDR2 SYDVKM. The CDR3 consists of 17 residues. In nucleotides, the CDR3 is TGTGCCAGCAGTTTATTCGGCCAGGACCTTAGCAATCAGCCCCAGCATTTT. Protein sequence: CASSLFGQDLSNQPQHF.

This chain connects TRBV5-1 to TRBJ2-5, with TRBD1 matching 8 bases. This CDR3 has 15 amino acids. Germline V gene lookup returns CDR1 SGHRS and CDR2 YFSETQ. The V gene end was trimmed by 6 bases and the J gene end by 2 bases; junction bases not matched to a gene: 9. CDR3 amino acids: CASNTGTGKQETQYF. The CDR3 region has the DNA TGCGCCAGCAACACGGGGACAGGAAAGCAAGAGACCCAGTACTTC.